The T cell receptor beta chain described here comes from a study of cytomegalovirus exposure and HLA in healthy donors (dated by TCRdb to about 2017). With respect to the entire study: According to an earlier analysis of 587 of the donors, about 179 million T cells yielded 100 million or so unique TCR beta sequences and about 300 Gb of sequence data. An earlier analysis of 500 to 650 of the donors applied high-throughput TCR beta sequencing to assess whether each TCR beta V gene segment acted as functional or pseudogenic. Rather than drawing on any new phenotypic data, the later analysis identified candidate immune exposures from TCR beta sequences and the way those sequences occurred across donors. To study patterns of TCR occurrence, a later analysis re-analyzed previously published TCR beta repertoires from 650 to 750 donors and added high-resolution HLA genotyping. Across around 400 genotyped donors of the cohort, an average of roughly 200,000 unique TCR beta nucleotide sequences per donor were sequenced, and about a sixth of those sequences were non-productive. Genome-wide SNP genotypes for about three fifths of the roughly 670 donors were used in a later genetic analysis, which treated that subset as a discovery cohort. Typing coverage varied by locus: about 620-630 donors for A, B, C, DRB1 and DQB1; roughly 560 for DQA1; approximately 610 for DPA1; 450 to 480 for DPB1. Every discovery cohort repertoire had been produced on one sequencing platform. About five DR-DQ haplotypes were treated as single units for association and clustering because of strong linkage in the cohort. Besides the first cohort of 666 subjects, a separate validation cohort made up of about 120 different subjects was used. High-throughput TCR immunosequencing, statistical association of individual TCRs with disease status, and machine learning were combined to predict cytomegalovirus infection status. Around 300 gigabases of sequencing data and roughly 90 million unique TCR sequences were included in an early release covering 500 to 750 HLA-typed donors. Alongside the repertoire data, information on donor age, sex, ethnicity and CMV serostatus was compiled. The T cell repertoires of some 700 subjects were profiled by immunosequencing and related to cytomegalovirus serostatus. The study aimed to test whether cataloging public T cell receptors could reveal signatures of past pathogen exposure. HLA typing included class I and class II loci at four-digit resolution. Of the 300 to 450 genotyped donors, approximately 80% fell in the genetic ancestry cluster associated with self-reported Caucasian donors. The investigation overall reported the following: The study listed 150 to 200 TCR beta chains as associated with cytomegalovirus. Most TCR sequences were seen in very few donors, while some public TCRs were found in many individuals. An earlier analysis of approximately 500 of the donors showed that most TCR beta V segments appeared in productive rearrangements either about 87% or about 30% of the time, which broadly matched IMGT annotations. The presence/absence analyses assumed that sequencing depth was roughly uniform across donors, and that assumption may not be true. Specific HLA alleles were associated with roughly 16,000 TCR beta sequences at a false discovery rate of 0.05 in a later analysis. Strong co-occurrence of HLA alleles, especially DR and DQ, made assigning TCR associations to individual alleles difficult. A further reported finding was that TCR beta sequences accurately predicted the HLA-A and HLA-B alleles for most subjects in the first cohort. According to a later analysis, TCR association rates differed among HLA loci, with DRB1 alleles showing the most associated TCRs and HLA-C alleles showing the fewest. HLA typing was unavailable for some donors at each locus, so association tests used only the typed subset. Some 16 rarely observed V segments, including chromosome 9 orphons, were excluded from the earlier analysis of some 590 of the donors because counts were too low. In a later analysis, HLA-associated TCR beta chains showed more clonal expansion and lower generation probabilities than non-associated chains that were equally common. A later analysis found that most CMV-associated TCR beta chains appeared HLA-restricted, with HLA associations seemingly driven largely by CMV exposure. A few of the identified cytomegalovirus-associated TCR beta chains were confirmed in vitro to be specific for cytomegalovirus antigens. Only TCR beta chains were sequenced in this cohort, and the absence of alpha or paired-chain data limited detectable features. Some IMGT-functional V segments, including TRBV6-2 and TRBV6-3, could not be distinguished by the 87-base-pair reads and were therefore excluded. The only immune exposure information available for the cohort was CMV serostatus. A later analysis reported that several top co-occurrence clusters appeared linked to parvovirus B19, influenza, CMV and Epstein-Barr virus. It was suggested by the authors that the approach could potentially be generalized to other disease states and immunological phenotypes. V-gene and J-gene trimming of TCR beta chains was associated with a missense DCLRE1C variant in a later genetic analysis, and the association was replicated in an independent cohort. A cluster of highly shared sequence variants was judged likely to represent a technical artifact of the sequencing pipeline. The classifier was reported to diagnose cytomegalovirus status with high specificity and sensitivity in both the original cohort and the validation cohort. Linkage disequilibrium might explain the correlated functional status among segregating V segments, but an unknown experimental factor could not be excluded. A later genetic analysis reported fewer N-insertions in productive TCRs among donors in an Asian-associated ancestry cluster than the roughly 720-donor mean.

The library was built by means of the immunoSEQ multiplex PCR assay. For the multiplex PCR, a mixture combining 60 forward primers for TCR Vbeta segments and 13 reverse primers for TCR Jbeta segments was used. The CDR3 region of rearranged TCR beta genes was amplified from genomic DNA with a multiplex PCR assay. Amplified TCR beta libraries were sequenced as 87-base-pair reads on the Illumina HiSeq System. Processing in the source paper ran as follows. In a later analysis, roughly 80 million unique TCR beta chains were counted across the 500 to 700 repertoires, and roughly 10 million of these chains were shared by at least two donors. To remove PCR and sequencing errors, raw reads were error-corrected and collapsed into unique sequences using a nearest-neighbor algorithm that merged closely related sequences. V, D and J gene segments were assigned by aligning CDR3 sequences to IMGT reference sequences. Each retained sequence needed at least a six-nucleotide match to both a V gene segment and a J gene segment. Rearrangements were classified as productive when the CDR3 lacked stop codons and remained in frame with V and J, and all other rearrangements were classified as non-productive. CDR3 was defined by IMGT convention, running from the second conserved V-encoded cysteine to the conserved J-encoded phenylalanine. In an earlier analysis of more than 550 of the donors, sequences lacking an unambiguous match to a single V gene segment were excluded. An earlier analysis of around 600 of the donors classified V segments as functional when productive rearrangements were above 56.7% and as segregating when the standard deviation between donors was above 5%. A statistical classification framework was built to diagnose cytomegalovirus status from the catalog of TCR beta chain sequences. V and J gene assignment, in a later analysis, came from comparing TCR nucleotide sequences with IMGT/GENE-DB human TR gene sequences. The TCRdist pipeline was used in a later analysis to assign CDR3 sequences and most-parsimonious VDJ recombination scenarios. A later analysis defined each TCR beta chain by its CDR3 amino acid sequence plus V-gene family, and excluded reads lacking a unique V-gene family. In a later analysis, some 600 highly shared, low-generation-probability nucleotide sequences were removed to address suspected cross-contamination and a sequencing artifact. For each public chain, a later analysis derived a clonal expansion index from normalized ranks of inferred template counts within each repertoire. Generation probabilities in a later analysis came from a VDJ recombination model fitted to out-of-frame rearrangements, and those results were checked against IGoR. In a later analysis, TCR-TCR, TCR-HLA and TCR-CMV co-occurrence was scored with hypergeometric tests, and a repertoire-size bias correction was applied to TCR pairs. False discovery rates were estimated in a later analysis by permuting HLA or CMV assignments 20 times. A later analysis grouped co-occurring TCRs with DBSCAN, adding TCRdist sequence similarity when clustering within HLA-allele-positive subsets. For co-occurrence clustering, repertoires with fewer than 30,000 or more than 120,000 public chains were excluded, along with five repertoires with anomalous nucleotide sharing. TCRdb stores this immuneACCESS table with in-frame sequences only. Part of the clones is absent; in the studies checked, under half of the shortfall reflects unresolved V genes, and no reason is known for the rest. Clonal size and the V and J genes are those of that table, whereas D and trimming came from the DNA. The sample contains roughly 150,000 clones, 65% to 80% of them found a single time. The ten largest make up roughly 4.3% of the sample.

Germline trimming: 7 bases from V, 5 bases from J; junction bases outside gene matches: 9. The CDR3 measures 15 amino acids from cysteine to phenylalanine. This entry keeps only the CDR3 DNA: 45 bases, framed from base 1. For CDR1 and CDR2, the germline V gene (reference sequence) lists LNHDA and SQIVND. A word on this clone: Its specific antigen is unknown. Base-call qualities are not available, and no considerably larger clone is one nucleotide away.

The cohort was made up of roughly 670 healthy bone marrow donors. Cohort members were all nominally healthy when sampled, although unrecorded immune exposures were likely present. The donor tested CMV seronegative, placing the donor among the approximately 400 seronegative members of the cohort. A peripheral blood sample was provided by each donor, and peripheral blood mononuclear cells were used for TCR beta sequencing. The Qiagen DNeasy Blood Extraction Kit was used to extract genomic DNA from the blood cell samples. The chain couples TRBV19 to TRBJ2-1; a stretch of 9 junction bases matches TRBD2. The sequencing input was PBMCs. The source of this sequence is a male donor in good health and CMV-seronegative. The CDR3 protein: CASILLAGPDNEQFF. Here is the DNA: TGTGCCAGTATTCTTCTAGCGGGGCCCGACAATGAGCAGTTCTTC. The CDR3 plus the reference TRBV19 and TRBJ2-1 genes for the other parts give the full variable domain: DGGITQSPKYLFRKEGQNVTLSCEQNLNHDAMYWYRQDPGQGLRLIYYSQIVNDFQKGDIAEGYSVSREKKESFPLTVTSAQKNPTAFYLCASILLAGPDNEQFFGPGTRLTVL.